This T cell receptor (beta chain) originates from a study of blood T cells in healthy people across ages. Study outcomes and limitations: Relative to aged donors, long-lived donors carried more naive CD4+ cells and displayed higher diversity.

Using a J-beta primer mix together with a sample-barcoded 5' primer, a second PCR was run for about 6 to 11 cycles. MiXCR was run by TCRdb on the 5' RACE reads, yielding one entry per CDR3 protein. The sample contains some 1.1 million distinct CDR3 sequences, approximately 38% of which appear only once. Concerning this clonotype itself: What it recognizes is unknown.

Those donating, healthy Caucasian individuals from Russia, were aged 6 to 90. Peripheral blood from each donor was collected in a volume of 8.5 to 10 milliliters. Every sample yielded at least 6 million isolated PBMCs. The CDR3 covers 15 residues. V lost 6 bases and J 15 bases, leaving 28 bases between the germline ends. The V and J genes are TRBV12-3 or TRBV12-4 and TRBJ2-3, with a weak D call TRBD1 (5 bases). This sequence was found in a man between 18 and 35 years old in good health. The sample comprised blood. CDR3 nucleotides: TGTGCCAGCAGCCGTGACAGCTTAAGCACAGATATGGAATATTTT. Amino acids: CASSRDSLSTDMEYF.